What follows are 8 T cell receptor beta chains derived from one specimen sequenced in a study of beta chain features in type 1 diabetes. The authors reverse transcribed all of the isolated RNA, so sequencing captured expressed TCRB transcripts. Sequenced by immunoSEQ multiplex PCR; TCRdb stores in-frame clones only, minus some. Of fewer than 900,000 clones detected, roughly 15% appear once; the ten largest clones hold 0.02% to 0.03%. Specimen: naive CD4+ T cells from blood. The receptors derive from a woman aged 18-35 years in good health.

The CDR3 DNA sequence: TGTGCCAGTAGCCCAGGGGGCGTAGGGGCCTACGAGCAGTACTTC. It codes for CASSPGGVGAYEQYF. The chain uses TRBV19 and TRBJ2-7; 8 nucleotides match TRBD1. Trimming at V came to 6 bases and at J to 2 bases, leaving 9 bases not matched to a gene. The CDR3 extends over 15 amino acids. Germline V lookup: CDR1 LNHDA, CDR2 SQIVND (reference sequence).

CDR3 nucleotides: TGTGCCAGCAGCGCAGGCCCCGGGGGGGTTGGGTTCGGAGCTTTCTTT. Encoded protein: CASSAGPGGVGFGAFF. The gene calls are TRBV9 and TRBJ1-1, with a tentative D call TRBD1 (5 bases). Germline V gene lookup returns CDR1 SGDLS and CDR2 YYNGEE. V dropped 3 bases and J dropped 10 bases, with 25 bases sitting between them. The CDR3 length is 16 residues.

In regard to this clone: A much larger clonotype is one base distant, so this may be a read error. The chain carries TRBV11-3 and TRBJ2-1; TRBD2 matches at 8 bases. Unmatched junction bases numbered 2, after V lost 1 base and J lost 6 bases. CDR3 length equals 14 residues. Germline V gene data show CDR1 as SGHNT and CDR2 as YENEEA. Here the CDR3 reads CASSLAGGPNEQFF. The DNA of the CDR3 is TGTGCCAGCAGCTTAGCGGGAGGGCCCAATGAGCAGTTCTTC.

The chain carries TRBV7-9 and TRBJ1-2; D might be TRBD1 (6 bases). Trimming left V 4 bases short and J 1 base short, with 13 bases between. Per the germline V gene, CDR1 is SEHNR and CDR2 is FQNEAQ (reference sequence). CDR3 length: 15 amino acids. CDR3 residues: CASSSSSRGNYGYTF. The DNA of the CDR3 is TGTGCCAGCAGCTCGAGTTCCAGGGGTAACTATGGCTACACCTTC.

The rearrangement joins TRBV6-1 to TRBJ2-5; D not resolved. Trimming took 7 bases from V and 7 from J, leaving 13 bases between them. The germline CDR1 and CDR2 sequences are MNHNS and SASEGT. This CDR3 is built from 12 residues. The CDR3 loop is CASMGGTGTQYF. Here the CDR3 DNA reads TGTGCCAGCATGGGTGGCACGGGGACCCAGTACTTC.

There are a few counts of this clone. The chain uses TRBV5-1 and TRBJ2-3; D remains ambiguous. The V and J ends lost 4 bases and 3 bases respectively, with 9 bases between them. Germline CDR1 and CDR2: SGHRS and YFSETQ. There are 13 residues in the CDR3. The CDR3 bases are TGCGCCAGCAGCGCCGGGTTTACAGATACGCAGTATTTT. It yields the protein CASSAGFTDTQYF. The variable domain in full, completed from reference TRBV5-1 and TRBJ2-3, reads KAGVTQTPRYLIKTRGQQVTLSCSPISGHRSVSWYQQTPGQGLQFLFEYFSETQRNKGNFPGRFSGRQFSNSRSEMNVSTLELGDSALYLCASSAGFTDTQYFGPGTRLTVL.

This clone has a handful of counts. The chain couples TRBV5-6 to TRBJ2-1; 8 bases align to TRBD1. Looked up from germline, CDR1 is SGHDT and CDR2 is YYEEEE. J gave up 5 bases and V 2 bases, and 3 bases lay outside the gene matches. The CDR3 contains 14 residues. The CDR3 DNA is TGTGCCAGCAGCTTTATGGACAGGGACAATGAGCAGTTCTTC. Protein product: CASSFMDRDNEQFF.

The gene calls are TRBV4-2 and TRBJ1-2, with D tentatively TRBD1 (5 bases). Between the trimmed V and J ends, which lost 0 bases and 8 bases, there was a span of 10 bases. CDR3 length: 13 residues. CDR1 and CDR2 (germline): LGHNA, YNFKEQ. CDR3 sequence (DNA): TGTGCCAGCAGCCAAGAAGGGGCGGGGGGCTACACCTTC. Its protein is CASSQEGAGGYTF.